This T cell receptor beta chain was sequenced during a study of CD8+CD57+ T cells in acquired aplastic anemia. CDR3 and TCR beta VDJ profiling relied on genomic DNA as the template. TCRdb independently ran MiXCR on the reads; one entry per CDR3 protein. The sample has 200,000 or so distinct CDR3 sequences, 64% seen once. The CDR3 runs 12 residues. V was trimmed by 6 bases and J by 2 bases, leaving 8 bases between them. The V gene's germline CDR1 is SEHNR and CDR2 FQNEAQ (reference sequence). The sequencing input was sorted CD4+, CD8+, or CD8+CD57+ T cells (not recorded which) from PBMCs. The origin of this receptor is a human donor with severe aplastic anemia or a healthy control (not recorded which). The rearrangement uses TRBV7-9 and TRBJ2-7; D gene unclear. The CDR3 sequence is CASSSDPYEQYF. CDR3 sequence (DNA): TGTGCCAGCAGTTCCGACCCCTACGAGCAGTACTTC.